This record looks at one T cell receptor (beta chain) sequence and its context. Its cognate antigen is unknown. The assay used deep level. The authors loaded 200 ng DNA, 25,000 to 30,000 T cell genomes, into sorted-subset replicate PCRs. Assay: immunoSEQ multiplex PCR; the TCRdb copy retains only in-frame clones and omits some. The sample shows 730,000 or so clones, 60% to 80% of them seen only once. Germline-derived CDR1 and CDR2 are LNHDA and SQIVND (reference sequence). This CDR3 is 14 amino acids long. Trimming took 8 bases from V and 4 from J; bases not matched to a gene: 10. This entry comes from a study of shared clonotypes between healthy human individuals. Background on the study: The study enrolled a couple of women and a few men aged 18 to 49.

Study observations and caveats: Generation of non-shared clonotypes was less probable than generation of clonotypes shared by all four donors.

Sequenced material: memory CD4+ T cells sorted from blood. Subset of the sample: CD45RA-negative fraction. The origin of this receptor is a woman aged 30 to 39 in good health. This sequence joins TRBV19 and TRBJ2-7; 8 bases agree with TRBD1. The CDR3 DNA follows: TGTGCCAGTCCTATGACAGGGGCGCTATACGAGCAGTACTTC. It specifies CASPMTGALYEQYF.